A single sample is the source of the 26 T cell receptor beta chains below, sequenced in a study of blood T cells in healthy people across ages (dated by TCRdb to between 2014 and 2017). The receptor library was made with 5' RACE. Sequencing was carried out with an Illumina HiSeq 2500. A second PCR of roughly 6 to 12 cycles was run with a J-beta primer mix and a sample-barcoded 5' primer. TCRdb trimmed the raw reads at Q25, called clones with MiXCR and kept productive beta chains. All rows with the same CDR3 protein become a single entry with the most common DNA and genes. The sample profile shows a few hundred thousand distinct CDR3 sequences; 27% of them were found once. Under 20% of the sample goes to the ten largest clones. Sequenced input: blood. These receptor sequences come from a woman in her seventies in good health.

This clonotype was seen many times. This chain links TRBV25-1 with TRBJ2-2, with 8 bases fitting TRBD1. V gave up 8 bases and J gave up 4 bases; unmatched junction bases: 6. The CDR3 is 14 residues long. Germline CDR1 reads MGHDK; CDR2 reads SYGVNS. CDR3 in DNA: TGTGCCAGCGTGGGACAGGACTCCACCGGGGAGCTGTTTTTT. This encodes CASVGQDSTGELFF.

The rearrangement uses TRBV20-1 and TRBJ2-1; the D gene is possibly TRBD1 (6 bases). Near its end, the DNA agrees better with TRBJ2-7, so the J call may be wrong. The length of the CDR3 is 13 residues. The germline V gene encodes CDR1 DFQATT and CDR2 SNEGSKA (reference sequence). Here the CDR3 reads CSAVQGSYYEQYF. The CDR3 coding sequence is TGCAGTGCGGTACAGGGATCCTACTACGAGCAGTACTTC.

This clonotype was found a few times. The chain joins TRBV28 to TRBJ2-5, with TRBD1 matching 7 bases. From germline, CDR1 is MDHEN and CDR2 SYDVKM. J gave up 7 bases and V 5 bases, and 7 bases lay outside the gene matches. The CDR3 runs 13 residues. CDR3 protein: CASSPGQWGTQYF. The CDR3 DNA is TGTGCCAGCAGTCCGGGACAGTGGGGGACCCAGTACTTC.

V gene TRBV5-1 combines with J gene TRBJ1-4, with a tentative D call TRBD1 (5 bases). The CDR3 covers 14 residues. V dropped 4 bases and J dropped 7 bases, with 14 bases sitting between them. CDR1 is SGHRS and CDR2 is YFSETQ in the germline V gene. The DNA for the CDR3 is TGCGCCAGCAGCCATGGCAGGGTGGGTGAAAAACTGTTTTTT. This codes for CASSHGRVGEKLFF.

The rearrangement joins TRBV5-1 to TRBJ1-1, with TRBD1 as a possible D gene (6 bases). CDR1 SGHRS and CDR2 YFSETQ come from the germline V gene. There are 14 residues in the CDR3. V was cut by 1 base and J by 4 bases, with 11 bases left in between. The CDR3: CASSLPGEGTEAFF. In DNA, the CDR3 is TGCGCCAGCAGCTTGCCAGGGGAGGGCACTGAAGCTTTCTTT. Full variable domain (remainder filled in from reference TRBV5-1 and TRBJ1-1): KAGVTQTPRYLIKTRGQQVTLSCSPISGHRSVSWYQQTPGQGLQFLFEYFSETQRNKGNFPGRFSGRQFSNSRSEMNVSTLELGDSALYLCASSLPGEGTEAFFGQGTRLTVV.

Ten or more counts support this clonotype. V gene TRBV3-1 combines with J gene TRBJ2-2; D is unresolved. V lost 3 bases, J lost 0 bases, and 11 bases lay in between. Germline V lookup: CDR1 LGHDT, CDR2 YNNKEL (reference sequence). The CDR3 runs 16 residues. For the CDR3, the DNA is TGTGCCAGCAGCCACGTCGCACTTACGAACACCGGGGAGCTGTTTTTT. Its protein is CASSHVALTNTGELFF.

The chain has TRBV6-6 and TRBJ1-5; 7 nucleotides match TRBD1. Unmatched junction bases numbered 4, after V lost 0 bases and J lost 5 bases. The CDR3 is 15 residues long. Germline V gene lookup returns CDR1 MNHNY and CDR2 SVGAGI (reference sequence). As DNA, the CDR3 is TGTGCCAGCAGTTACTCAGGGGGCTTCGATCAGCCCCAGCATTTT. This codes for CASSYSGGFDQPQHF.

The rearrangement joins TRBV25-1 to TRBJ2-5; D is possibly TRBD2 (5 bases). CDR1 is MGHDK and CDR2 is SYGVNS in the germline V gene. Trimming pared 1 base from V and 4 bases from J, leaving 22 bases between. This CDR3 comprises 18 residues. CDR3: CASSESGGTPSRRETQYF. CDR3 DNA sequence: TGTGCCAGCAGTGAATCAGGAGGAACACCGTCCAGGCGAGAGACCCAGTACTTC.

CDR3 region: CASSQDIWSGGGETQYF. CDR3 coding DNA: TGCGCCAGCAGCCAAGACATATGGTCCGGGGGCGGGGAGACCCAGTACTTC. V gene TRBV4-3 combines with J gene TRBJ2-5; D tentatively reads TRBD1 or TRBD2 (6 bases each). Germline lookup yields CDR1 LGHNA and CDR2 YSLEER. Trimming left V 0 bases short and J 5 bases short, with 19 bases between. The CDR3 totals 17 residues.

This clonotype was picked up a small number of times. The CDR3 bases are TGTGCCAGCAGCGTAGCGGGGAGCGAGACCCAGTACTTC. Translating gives CASSVAGSETQYF. V is TRBV9 and J is TRBJ2-5; D might be TRBD2 (5 bases). CDR1 is SGDLS and CDR2 is YYNGEE in the germline V gene. V was cut by 0 bases and J by 5 bases, with 8 bases left in between. The CDR3 is 13 amino acids.

The CDR3 reads CASRQGAGELFF. The DNA for the CDR3 is TGTGCCAGCAGGCAGGGGGCCGGGGAGCTGTTTTTT. The chain is built from TRBV7-2 and TRBJ2-2, with TRBD1 matching over 7 bases. Germline V gives CDR1 SGHTA, CDR2 FQGNSA. Losses at the gene ends were 6 bases for V and 6 bases for J; bases not matched to a gene: 1. This CDR3 region has 12 residues.

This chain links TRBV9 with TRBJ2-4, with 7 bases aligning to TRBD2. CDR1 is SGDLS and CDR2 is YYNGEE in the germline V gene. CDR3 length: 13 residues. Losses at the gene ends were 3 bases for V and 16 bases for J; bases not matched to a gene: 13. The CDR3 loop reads CASSGGGYGALYF. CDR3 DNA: TGTGCCAGCAGCGGGGGGGGTTACGGGGCCTTATACTTC. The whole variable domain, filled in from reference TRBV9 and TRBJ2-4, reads DSGVTQTPKHLITATGQRVTLRCSPRSGDLSVYWYQQSLDQGLQFLIQYYNGEERAKGNILERFSAQQFPDLHSELNLSSLELGDSALYFCASSGGGYGALYFGAGTRLSVL.

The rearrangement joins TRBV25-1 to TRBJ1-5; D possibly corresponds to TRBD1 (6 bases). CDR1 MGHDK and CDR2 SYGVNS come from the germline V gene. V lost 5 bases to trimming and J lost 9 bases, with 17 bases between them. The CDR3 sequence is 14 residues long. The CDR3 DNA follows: TGTGCCAGCAGTAGTCCAGGGGACGGATGGCCCCAGCATTTT. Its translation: CASSSPGDGWPQHF.

CDR3 DNA: TGTGCCAGCGGGGGGTTGTATGGCTACACCTTC. It translates to CASGGLYGYTF. The rearrangement uses TRBV7-2 and TRBJ1-2; the D gene is possibly TRBD1 (5 bases). This CDR3 is built from 11 residues. Germline CDR1 is SGHTA and CDR2 is FQGNSA. V was clipped by 8 bases and J by 5 bases, with 9 bases between them.

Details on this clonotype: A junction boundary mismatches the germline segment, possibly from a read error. The CDR3 reads CSVGPKVERVLINSEAFF. The CDR3 nucleotides read TGCAGCGTTGGCCCGAAAGTTGAGAGGGTTCTCATTAACAGTGAAGCTTTCTTT. The genes are TRBV29-1 and TRBJ1-1; no firm D call. The CDR3 spans 18 residues. Germline assignment: CDR1 SQVTM and CDR2 ANQGSEA. Complete variable domain (other parts from reference TRBV29-1 and TRBJ1-1): SAVISQKPSRDICQRGTSLTIQCQVDSQVTMMFWYRQQPGQSLTLIATANQGSEATYESGFVIDKFPISRPNLTFSTLTVSNMSPEDSSIYLCSVGPKVERVLINSEAFFGQGTRLTVV.

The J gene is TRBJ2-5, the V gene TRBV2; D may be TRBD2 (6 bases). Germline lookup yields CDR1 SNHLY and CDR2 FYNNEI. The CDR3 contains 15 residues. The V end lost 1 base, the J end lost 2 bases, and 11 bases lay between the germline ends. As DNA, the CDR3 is TGTGCCAGCAGTGAAGAGAGCGGGCGTCAAGAGACCCAGTACTTC. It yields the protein CASSEESGRQETQYF.

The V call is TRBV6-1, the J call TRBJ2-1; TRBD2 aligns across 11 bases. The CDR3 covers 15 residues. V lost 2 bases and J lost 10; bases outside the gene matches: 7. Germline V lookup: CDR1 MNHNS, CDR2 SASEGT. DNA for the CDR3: TGTGCCAGCAGTGAATCGGGACTAGCGGAAAGGGAGCAGTTCTTC. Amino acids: CASSESGLAEREQFF.

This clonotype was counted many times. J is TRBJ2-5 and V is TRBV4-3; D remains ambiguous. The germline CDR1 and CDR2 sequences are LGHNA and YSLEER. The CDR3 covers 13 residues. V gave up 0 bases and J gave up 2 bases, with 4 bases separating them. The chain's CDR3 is CASSQDRQETQYF. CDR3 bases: TGCGCCAGCAGCCAAGACCGACAAGAGACCCAGTACTTC.

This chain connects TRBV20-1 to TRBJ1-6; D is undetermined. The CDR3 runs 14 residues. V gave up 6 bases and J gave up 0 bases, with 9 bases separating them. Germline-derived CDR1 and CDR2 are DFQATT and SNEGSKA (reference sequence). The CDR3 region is CSAKGGSYNSPLHF. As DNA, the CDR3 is TGCAGTGCAAAAGGTGGCTCCTATAATTCACCCCTCCACTTT.

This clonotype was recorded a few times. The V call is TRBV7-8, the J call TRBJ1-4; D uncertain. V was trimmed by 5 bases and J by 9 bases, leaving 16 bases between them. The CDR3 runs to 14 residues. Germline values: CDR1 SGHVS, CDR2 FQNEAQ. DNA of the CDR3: TGTGCCAGCAGCCAGGATAGCTTTGGGCAAAAACTGTTTTTT. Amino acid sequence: CASSQDSFGQKLFF. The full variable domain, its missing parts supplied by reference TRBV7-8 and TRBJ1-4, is GAGVSQSPRYKVAKRGQDVALRCDPISGHVSLFWYQQALGQGPEFLTYFQNEAQLDKSGLPSDRFFAERPEGSVSTLKIQRTQQEDSAVYLCASSQDSFGQKLFFGSGTQLSVL.

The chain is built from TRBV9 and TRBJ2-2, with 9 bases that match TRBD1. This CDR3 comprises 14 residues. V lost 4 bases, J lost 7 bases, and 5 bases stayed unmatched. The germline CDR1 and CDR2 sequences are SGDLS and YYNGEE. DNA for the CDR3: TGTGCCAGCAGCCCCCGGACAGGGGACGGGGAGCTGTTTTTT. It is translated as CASSPRTGDGELFF.

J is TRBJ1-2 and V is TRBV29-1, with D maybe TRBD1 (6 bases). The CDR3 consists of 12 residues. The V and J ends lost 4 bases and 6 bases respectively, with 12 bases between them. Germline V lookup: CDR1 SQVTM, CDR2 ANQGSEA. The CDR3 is CSVGAGAHGYTF. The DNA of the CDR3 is TGCAGCGTTGGGGCAGGGGCGCATGGCTACACCTTC.

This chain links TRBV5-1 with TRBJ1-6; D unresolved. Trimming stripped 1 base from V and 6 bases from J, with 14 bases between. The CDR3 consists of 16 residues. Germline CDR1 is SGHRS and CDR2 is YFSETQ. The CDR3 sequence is CASSLPLDGINSPLHF. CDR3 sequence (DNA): TGCGCCAGCAGCTTGCCGTTGGACGGGATTAATTCACCCCTCCACTTT.

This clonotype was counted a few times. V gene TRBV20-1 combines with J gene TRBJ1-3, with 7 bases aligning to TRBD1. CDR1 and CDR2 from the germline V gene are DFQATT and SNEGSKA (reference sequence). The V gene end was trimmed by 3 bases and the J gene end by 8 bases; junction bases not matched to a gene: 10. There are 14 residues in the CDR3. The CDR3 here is CSASGQAAVDTIYF. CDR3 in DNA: TGCAGTGCTAGCGGACAGGCGGCGGTGGACACCATATATTTT.

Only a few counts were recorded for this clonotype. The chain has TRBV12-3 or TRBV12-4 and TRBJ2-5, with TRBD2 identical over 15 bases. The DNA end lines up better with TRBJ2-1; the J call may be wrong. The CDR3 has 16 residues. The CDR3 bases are TGTGCCAGCAGTTTCCCCCGGACTAGCGGGGGGGGAAGGCAGTTCTTC. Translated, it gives CASSFPRTSGGGRQFF.

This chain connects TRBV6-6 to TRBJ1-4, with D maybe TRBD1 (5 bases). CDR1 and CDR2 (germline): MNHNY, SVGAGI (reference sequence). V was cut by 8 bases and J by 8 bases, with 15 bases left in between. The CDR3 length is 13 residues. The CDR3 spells CASGEGPWEKLFF. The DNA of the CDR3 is TGTGCCAGCGGTGAGGGGCCGTGGGAAAAACTGTTTTTT.